The 23 T cell receptor beta chains in this list originate from one sample, sequenced in a study of T cells after yellow fever vaccination. TCRdb fed the 5' RACE reads into MiXCR, producing one record per CDR3 protein. The table has about 360,000 distinct CDR3 sequences, more than 5.5% seen once. The sequencing used PBMCs, collected 5 days after the yellow fever booster vaccination. All receptors derive from a young man who received the YFV17D yellow fever vaccine.

In this sample, this clonotype turned up a few times. The rearrangement uses TRBV19 and TRBJ2-1; 7 nucleotides line up with TRBD2. Germline trimming cut 3 bases from V and 9 bases from J; bases unmatched to any gene: 8. CDR3 length: 14 residues. CDR1 is LNHDA, CDR2 SQIVND, per germline (reference sequence). CDR3 sequence reads: CASSMGGRAGEQFF. CDR3 coding DNA: TGTGCCAGTAGTATGGGGGGGAGGGCCGGTGAGCAGTTCTTC.

Many counts were recorded for this clonotype. The chain combines TRBV6-6 with TRBJ1-5; unclear D gene. Germline V gene data show CDR1 as MNHNY and CDR2 as SVGAGI (reference sequence). The CDR3 has 12 residues. The V end lost 6 bases, the J end lost 6 bases, and 9 bases lay between the germline ends. The CDR3 nucleotides are TGTGCCAGCAGACAATGGGGTCAGCCCCAGCATTTT. Its translation is CASRQWGQPQHF.

The V call is TRBV5-1, the J call TRBJ2-7; 10 bases match TRBD2. J lost 3 bases, V lost 0 bases, and 3 bases had no gene match. The CDR3 is 15 residues long. CDR1 is SGHRS and CDR2 is YFSETQ in the germline V gene. CDR3 DNA: TGCGCCAGCAGCTTGGCGTGGACTAGCGGCTACGAGCAGTACTTC. Translation: CASSLAWTSGYEQYF. Filled out from reference TRBV5-1 and TRBJ2-7, the complete variable domain reads KAGVTQTPRYLIKTRGQQVTLSCSPISGHRSVSWYQQTPGQGLQFLFEYFSETQRNKGNFPGRFSGRQFSNSRSEMNVSTLELGDSALYLCASSLAWTSGYEQYFGPGTRLTVT.

This clonotype was seen a handful of times. The chain links TRBV20-1 to TRBJ2-7; TRBD2 matches at 7 bases. The CDR3 length is 14 residues. J lost 3 bases, V lost 3 bases, and 8 bases had no gene match. Germline V gene lookup returns CDR1 DFQATT and CDR2 SNEGSKA (reference sequence). In nucleotides, the CDR3 is TGCAGTGCTAGTTCTAGCGGAGACCACTACGAGCAGTACTTC. Amino acid sequence: CSASSSGDHYEQYF.

This clonotype was observed many times. The chain joins TRBV28 to TRBJ2-2; D is unclear. V lost 3 bases to trimming and J lost 8 bases, with 7 bases between them. The germline gives CDR1 MDHEN, CDR2 SYDVKM. The CDR3 consists of 12 residues. The CDR3 DNA follows: TGTGCCAGCAGTTTGGGTTTTGGGGAGCTGTTTTTT. It yields the protein CASSLGFGELFF.

This clonotype came up a few times. The chain is built from TRBV6-1 and TRBJ2-3; 9 nucleotides agree with TRBD1. This CDR3 is built from 15 residues. Germline V lookup: CDR1 MNHNS, CDR2 SASEGT. The ends lost 7 bases at V and 6 bases at J; junction bases unmatched: 11. CDR3 sequence reads: CASKGTGFKVDTQYF. CDR3 sequence (DNA): TGTGCCAGCAAGGGGACAGGGTTTAAGGTCGATACGCAGTATTTT.

This clonotype was counted a few times. The gene calls are TRBV3-1 and TRBJ2-5, with 7 bases that match TRBD2. The CDR3 has 14 amino acids. In germline, CDR1 is LGHDT, CDR2 YNNKEL (reference sequence). V dropped 4 bases and J dropped 5; count of bases not matched to a gene: 7. In DNA form, the CDR3 reads TGTGCCAGCAGCCTTCTAGCGGTTCCTGAGACCCAGTACTTC. Encoded protein: CASSLLAVPETQYF.

This clonotype was observed a few times. This chain joins TRBV25-1 and TRBJ2-5, with D perhaps being TRBD1 or TRBD2 (5 bases each). V lost 1 base to trimming and J lost 2 bases, with 8 bases between them. Germline CDR1 is MGHDK and CDR2 is SYGVNS. The CDR3 runs to 14 residues. CDR3 coding DNA: TGTGCCAGCAGTGAATGGGGACGTCAAGAGACCCAGTACTTC. Translation: CASSEWGRQETQYF.

The rearrangement links TRBV24-1 to TRBJ2-3, with D possibly TRBD2 on 6 matching bases. The CDR3 covers 13 residues. CDR1 is KGHDR, CDR2 SFDVKD, per germline. The CDR3 nucleotides are TGTGCATCGGGGGACGGGCACACAGATACGCAGTATTTT. This gives the protein CASGDGHTDTQYF.

This clonotype was seen ten or more times. The chain carries TRBV5-6 and TRBJ2-7; the match to TRBD2 covers 7 bases. J was trimmed by 4 bases and V by 4 bases; bases with no gene match: 8. The CDR3 is made up of 14 amino acids. Germline CDR1 SGHDT, CDR2 YYEEEE. In DNA, the CDR3 is TGTGCCAGCAGCCCCCTGGGGAGGGGATACGAGCAGTACTTC. Encoded protein: CASSPLGRGYEQYF.

The chain recombines TRBV18 with TRBJ1-5; tentative D call: TRBD1 (6 bases). The CDR3 runs 16 residues. V lost 3 bases and J lost 4, with 16 bases in between. Germline V gene data show CDR1 as KGHSH and CDR2 as LQKENI. CDR3 protein: CASSPGSQGQNQPQHF. The CDR3 DNA reads TGTGCCAGCTCACCCGGGTCACAGGGTCAAAATCAGCCCCAGCATTTT.

This chain links TRBV28 with TRBJ1-1, with a possible D match to TRBD1 (6 bases). The CDR3 covers 12 residues. The ends were cut back, 6 bases at V and 6 bases at J, with 11 bases in the middle. Germline V gives CDR1 MDHEN, CDR2 SYDVKM. CDR3 residues: CASRRTEPEAFF. CDR3 DNA: TGTGCCAGCAGAAGGACAGAGCCTGAAGCTTTCTTT.

This clonotype was counted a few times. The V call is TRBV20-1, the J call TRBJ2-3, with D uncertain. Per germline, CDR1 DFQATT and CDR2 SNEGSKA (reference sequence). V was shortened by 6 bases and J by 5 bases, with 15 bases between the two germline ends. This CDR3 is built from 13 residues. Here the CDR3 DNA reads TGCAGTGCCCTCCGGTTTGAAATAGATACGCAGTATTTT. This translates into CSALRFEIDTQYF.

This clonotype was seen a handful of times. CDR3 in DNA: TGCAGCGTACGACAGCCCCAGCATTTT. As protein: CSVRQPQHF. The genes are TRBV29-1 and TRBJ1-5; D is undetermined. Germline V gene lookup returns CDR1 SQVTM and CDR2 ANQGSEA. V dropped 6 bases and J dropped 7 bases, with 4 bases sitting between them. CDR3 length: 9 residues. The full variable domain, in which reference TRBV29-1 and TRBJ1-5 provide the parts outside the CDR3, is SAVISQKPSRDICQRGTSLTIQCQVDSQVTMMFWYRQQPGQSLTLIATANQGSEATYESGFVIDKFPISRPNLTFSTLTVSNMSPEDSSIYLCSVRQPQHFGDGTRLSIL.

At least ten counts were recorded for this clonotype. V and J are TRBV7-9 and TRBJ1-2, with D tentatively TRBD1 (5 bases). In germline, CDR1 is SEHNR, CDR2 FQNEAQ (reference sequence). V lost 4 bases and J lost 4, with 7 bases in between. The CDR3 loop spans 12 amino acids. CDR3 bases: TGTGCCAGCAGCTCAAGGGGCTATGGCTACACCTTC. Encoded protein: CASSSRGYGYTF.

The chain recombines TRBV6-2 or TRBV6-3 with TRBJ1-2, with no clear D. This CDR3 region has 15 residues. Germline V gene sequence: CDR1 MNHEY, CDR2 SVGEGT. V lost 7 bases, J lost 6 bases, and 21 bases lay in between. CDR3 sequence (DNA): TGTGCCAGCACCCCCGGGCGCGGCGCGGGCCATGGCTACACCTTC. Translation: CASTPGRGAGHGYTF.

This clonotype occurred a few times. The rearrangement links TRBV20-1 to TRBJ2-1, with D tentatively TRBD2 (5 bases). The CDR3 is 16 residues long. CDR1 and CDR2 from the germline V gene are DFQATT and SNEGSKA (reference sequence). Between the trimmed V and J ends, which lost 6 bases and 0 bases, there was a span of 18 bases. The CDR3 nucleotides read TGCAGTGCGAGACCCGGGATATCTAGCTCCTACAATGAGCAGTTCTTC. Protein product: CSARPGISSSYNEQFF.

This clonotype was seen ten or more times. This chain connects TRBV19 to TRBJ2-7; the D gene is possibly TRBD2 (6 bases). Germline CDR1 reads LNHDA; CDR2 reads SQIVND (reference sequence). The CDR3 has 13 amino acids. Between the trimmed V and J ends, which lost 6 bases and 3 bases, there was a span of 12 bases. CDR3: CASSPGAVYEQYF. CDR3 in DNA: TGTGCCAGTAGCCCGGGAGCGGTCTACGAGCAGTACTTC. The full variable domain, its missing parts supplied by reference TRBV19 and TRBJ2-7, is DGGITQSPKYLFRKEGQNVTLSCEQNLNHDAMYWYRQDPGQGLRLIYYSQIVNDFQKGDIAEGYSVSREKKESFPLTVTSAQKNPTAFYLCASSPGAVYEQYFGPGTRLTVT.

In this sample, this clonotype turned up many times. The V gene is TRBV18, the J gene TRBJ2-1; 9 bases match TRBD2. Per the germline V gene, CDR1 is KGHSH and CDR2 is LQKENI. The V and J ends lost 3 bases and 4 bases, in that order; junction bases with no gene match: 1. The CDR3 consists of 14 residues. The CDR3 sequence: CASSPTSGYNEQFF. In DNA, the CDR3 is TGTGCCAGCTCACCTACTAGCGGGTACAATGAGCAGTTCTTC.

This clonotype has a count of ten or more. This sequence joins TRBV12-3 or TRBV12-4 and TRBJ1-1; a possible D gene is TRBD1 (6 bases). The CDR3 contains 13 residues. Trimming cost V 9 bases and J 0 bases, with 11 bases left between them. CDR3 loop: CASRGAVNTEAFF. The CDR3 DNA follows: TGTGCCAGTCGGGGGGCAGTGAACACTGAAGCTTTCTTT.

This clonotype occurred a few times. This sequence joins TRBV20-1 and TRBJ2-1; TRBD2 aligns across 7 bases. The CDR3 has 14 amino acids. Germline V gene sequence: CDR1 DFQATT, CDR2 SNEGSKA (reference sequence). V gave up 6 bases and J gave up 5 bases; unmatched junction bases: 10. CDR3 DNA: TGCAGTGCGACCGGGACCGGGGGGAACAATGAGCAGTTCTTC. This translates into CSATGTGGNNEQFF.

The chain is built from TRBV20-1 and TRBJ2-7, with a possible D match to TRBD2 (5 bases). Germline CDR1 and CDR2: DFQATT and SNEGSKA (reference sequence). V was shortened by 0 bases and J by 1 base, with 25 bases between the two germline ends. The CDR3 has 19 residues. The CDR3 spells CSARDPTWWRLALSYEQYF. For the CDR3, the DNA is TGCAGTGCTAGAGATCCGACTTGGTGGAGGCTCGCCCTTTCCTACGAGCAGTACTTC.

The chain joins TRBV28 to TRBJ2-2; 7 bases fit TRBD2. After removal of 10 bases from V and 9 bases from J, the junction contained 11 bases not matched to a gene. Germline CDR1 MDHEN, CDR2 SYDVKM. The CDR3 totals 13 residues. CDR3 in DNA: TGTGCCATCAAAGAAAGCGGGATTAGGGAGCTGTTTTTT. Residues: CAIKESGIRELFF. The full variable domain, with the rest looked up from reference TRBV28 and TRBJ2-2, is DVKVTQSSRYLVKRTGEKVFLECVQDMDHENMFWYRQDPGLGLRLIYFSYDVKMKEKGDIPEGYSVSREKKERFSLILESASTNQTSMYLCAIKESGIRELFFGEGSRLTVL.